The clone carrying this TCR beta chain has ten or more counts. The record originates from a study of T cell repertoires in cytomegalovirus infection. One entry per CDR3 protein, called by TCRdb with MiXCR from the reads. This repertoire shows about 300,000 distinct CDR3 sequences, around 10% found once; its top ten account for over 2.5%. The material sequenced was PBMCs. This receptor was obtained from a human donor in good health (CMV status not recorded). Some clones in this sample may be carry-over from other donors' samples.

CDR3 nucleotide sequence: TGTGCCAGCAGTGAAGAAGGCGAGGGGTACAATGAGCAGTTCTTC. It yields the protein CASSEEGEGYNEQFF. The gene calls are TRBV6-1 and TRBJ2-1, with D perhaps TRBD1 or TRBD2 (5 bases each). There are 15 residues in the CDR3. V lost 1 base, J lost 4 bases, and 11 bases lay in between. The germline gives CDR1 MNHNS, CDR2 SASEGT.